This record looks at one T cell receptor (beta chain) sequence and its context. Its target is unknown. Regions amplified from RNA transcripts were the TCR beta CDR3 regions. An initial round of RT-PCR targeting the TCR CDR3 relied on the HTBI primer set. TCRdb fed the multiplex PCR reads into MiXCR, producing one record per CDR3 protein. In the table there are about 620,000 distinct CDR3 sequences, under 20% of which are singletons. These data belong to a study of T cells in Graves' hyperthyroidism and ophthalmopathy. Study-wide results and limits: Ophthalmopathy was predicted by the model a median of roughly 6.7 months ahead of onset. Researchers report that a 13 V-J model separated ophthalmopathy from stable hyperthyroidism.

Researchers defined stable Graves' hyperthyroidism as no ophthalmopathy progression within 18 months. Hyperthyroidism in the patients, aged 18 to 65, was newly diagnosed and under 2 months in duration. CDR1 and CDR2 from the germline V gene are DFQATT and SNEGSKA (reference sequence). Trimming pared 6 bases from V and 0 bases from J, leaving 15 bases between. This CDR3 spans 15 amino acids. The clonotype was recovered from a woman in her twenties or thirties with Graves' hyperthyroidism. This chain links TRBV20-1 with TRBJ2-1, with D perhaps matching TRBD1 or TRBD2 (6 bases each). The sample was blood. The CDR3 nucleotides are TGCAGTGCCCACGGGGGCGGGTACTCCTACAATGAGCAGTTCTTC. Translated: CSAHGGGYSYNEQFF.